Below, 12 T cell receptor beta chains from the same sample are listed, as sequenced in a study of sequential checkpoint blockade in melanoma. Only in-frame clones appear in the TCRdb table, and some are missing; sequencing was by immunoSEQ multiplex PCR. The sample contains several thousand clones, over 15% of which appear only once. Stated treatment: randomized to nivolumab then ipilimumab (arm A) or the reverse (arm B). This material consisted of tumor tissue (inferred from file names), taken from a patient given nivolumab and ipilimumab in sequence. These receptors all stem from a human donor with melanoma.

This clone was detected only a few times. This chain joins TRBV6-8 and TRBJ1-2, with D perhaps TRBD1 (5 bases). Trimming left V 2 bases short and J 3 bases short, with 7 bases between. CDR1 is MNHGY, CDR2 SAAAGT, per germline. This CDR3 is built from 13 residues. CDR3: CASSYDSYYGYTF. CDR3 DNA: TGTGCCAGCAGTTACGACAGCTACTATGGCTACACCTTC.

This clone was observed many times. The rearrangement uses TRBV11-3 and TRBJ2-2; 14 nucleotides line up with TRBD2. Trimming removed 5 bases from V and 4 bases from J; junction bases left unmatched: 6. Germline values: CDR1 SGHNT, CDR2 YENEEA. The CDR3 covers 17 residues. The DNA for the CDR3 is TGTGCCAGCAGCCCGGGACTAGCGGGAGTGCGCACCGGGGAGCTGTTTTTT. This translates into CASSPGLAGVRTGELFF.

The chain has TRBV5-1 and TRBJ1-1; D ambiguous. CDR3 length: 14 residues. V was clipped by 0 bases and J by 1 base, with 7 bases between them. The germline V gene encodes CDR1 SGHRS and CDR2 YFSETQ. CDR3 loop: CASSLGPGNTEAFF. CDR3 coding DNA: TGCGCCAGCAGCTTGGGCCCGGGGAACACTGAAGCTTTCTTT. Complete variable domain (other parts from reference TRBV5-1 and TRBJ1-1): KAGVTQTPRYLIKTRGQQVTLSCSPISGHRSVSWYQQTPGQGLQFLFEYFSETQRNKGNFPGRFSGRQFSNSRSEMNVSTLELGDSALYLCASSLGPGNTEAFFGQGTRLTVV.

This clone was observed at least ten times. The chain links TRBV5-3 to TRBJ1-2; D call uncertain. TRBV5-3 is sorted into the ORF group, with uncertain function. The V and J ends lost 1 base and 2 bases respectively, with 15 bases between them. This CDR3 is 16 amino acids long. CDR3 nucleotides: TGTGCCAGAAGCTTGTCGATTGGTCAGGCCAACTATGGCTACACCTTC. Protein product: CARSLSIGQANYGYTF.

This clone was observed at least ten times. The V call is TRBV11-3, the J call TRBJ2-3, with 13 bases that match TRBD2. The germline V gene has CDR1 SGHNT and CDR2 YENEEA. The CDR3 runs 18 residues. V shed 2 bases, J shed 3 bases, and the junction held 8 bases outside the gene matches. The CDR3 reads CASSLRRTSGRATDTQYF. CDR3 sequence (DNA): TGTGCCAGCAGCTTACGGAGAACTAGCGGGAGGGCAACAGATACGCAGTATTTT.

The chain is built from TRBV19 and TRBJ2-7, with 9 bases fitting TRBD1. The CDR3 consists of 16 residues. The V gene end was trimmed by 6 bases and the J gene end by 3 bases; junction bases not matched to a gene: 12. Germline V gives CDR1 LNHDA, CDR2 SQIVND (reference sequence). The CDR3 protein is CASSPTPGQGYYEQYF. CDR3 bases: TGTGCCAGTAGCCCCACTCCGGGACAGGGATACTACGAGCAGTACTTC.

CDR3 bases: TGTGCCAGTAAAGGTCGAGGACCAGCTTTCTTT. Protein product: CASKGRGPAFF. The chain carries TRBV19 and TRBJ1-1, with no clear D. The germline V and J ends were trimmed by 7 bases and 10 bases, with 13 bases remaining between them. CDR1 and CDR2 from the germline V gene are LNHDA and SQIVND (reference sequence). The CDR3 contains 11 residues.

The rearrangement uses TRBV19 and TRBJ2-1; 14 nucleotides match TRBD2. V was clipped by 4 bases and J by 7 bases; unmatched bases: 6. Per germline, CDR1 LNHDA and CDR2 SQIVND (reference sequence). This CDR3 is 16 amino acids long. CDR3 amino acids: CASSTRLAGGPNEQFF. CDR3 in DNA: TGTGCCAGTAGTACCAGACTAGCGGGAGGGCCAAATGAGCAGTTCTTC.

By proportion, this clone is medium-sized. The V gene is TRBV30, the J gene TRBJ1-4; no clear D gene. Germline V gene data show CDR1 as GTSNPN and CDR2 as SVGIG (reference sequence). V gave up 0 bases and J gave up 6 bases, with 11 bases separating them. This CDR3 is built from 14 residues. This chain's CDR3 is CAWSVGWSDEKLFF. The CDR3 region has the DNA TGTGCCTGGAGTGTGGGTTGGAGCGATGAAAAACTGTTTTTT.

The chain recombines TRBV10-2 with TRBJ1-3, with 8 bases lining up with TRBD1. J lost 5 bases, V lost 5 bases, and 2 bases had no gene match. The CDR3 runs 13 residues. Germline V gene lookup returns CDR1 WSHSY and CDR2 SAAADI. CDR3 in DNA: TGCGCCAGCAGTTGGACAGGGAGAAACACCATATATTTT. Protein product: CASSWTGRNTIYF.

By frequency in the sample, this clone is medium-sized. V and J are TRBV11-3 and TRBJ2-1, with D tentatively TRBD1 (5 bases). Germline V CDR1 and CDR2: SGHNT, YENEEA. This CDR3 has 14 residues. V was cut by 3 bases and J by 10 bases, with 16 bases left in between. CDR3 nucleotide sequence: TGTGCCAGCAGCTTGAAGATGCAGGGCCGGGAGCAGTTCTTC. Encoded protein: CASSLKMQGREQFF.

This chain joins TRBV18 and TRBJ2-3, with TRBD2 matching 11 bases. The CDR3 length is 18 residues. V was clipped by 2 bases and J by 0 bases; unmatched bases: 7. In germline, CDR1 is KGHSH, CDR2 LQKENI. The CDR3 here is CASSPGLAGGGSTDTQYF. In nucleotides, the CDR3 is TGTGCCAGCTCACCAGGGCTAGCGGGAGGCGGTAGCACAGATACGCAGTATTTT.